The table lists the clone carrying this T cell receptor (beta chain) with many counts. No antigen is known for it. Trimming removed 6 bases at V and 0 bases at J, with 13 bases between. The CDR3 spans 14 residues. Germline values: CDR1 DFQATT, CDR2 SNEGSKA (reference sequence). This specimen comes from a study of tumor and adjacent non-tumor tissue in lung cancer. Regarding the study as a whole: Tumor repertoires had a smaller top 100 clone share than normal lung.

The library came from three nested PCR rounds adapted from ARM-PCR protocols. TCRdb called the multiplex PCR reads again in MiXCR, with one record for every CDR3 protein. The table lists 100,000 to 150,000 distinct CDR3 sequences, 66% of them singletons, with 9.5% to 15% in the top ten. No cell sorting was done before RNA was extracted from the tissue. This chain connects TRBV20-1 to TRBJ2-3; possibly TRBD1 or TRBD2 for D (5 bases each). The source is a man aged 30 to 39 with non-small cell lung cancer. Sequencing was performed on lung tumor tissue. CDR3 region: CSAEGTPSTDTQYF. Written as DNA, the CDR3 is TGCAGTGCCGAAGGGACGCCGAGCACAGATACGCAGTATTTT.